The 31 T cell receptor beta chains below all came from one sample that was sequenced in a study of blood T cell repertoires in COVID-19. Repertoires were generated with immunoSEQ multiplex PCR, while TCRdb's copy carries only in-frame clones and drops some. The sample has around 250,000 clones; almost 85% are singletons. Sequenced sample: peripheral blood. These receptors were collected from a man aged 50 to 60 with active or convalescent COVID-19.

V and J are TRBV27 and TRBJ1-1; D ambiguous. Between the trimmed V and J ends, which lost 6 bases and 2 bases, there was a span of 10 bases. Germline CDR1 MNHEY, CDR2 SMNVEV (reference sequence). The CDR3 has 13 amino acids. For the CDR3, the DNA is TGTGCCAGCAGAGCCGGAGCTAACACTGAAGCTTTCTTT. It yields the protein CASRAGANTEAFF.

The gene calls are TRBV18 and TRBJ2-2, with a tentative D call TRBD2 (5 bases). CDR3 length: 15 residues. The germline gives CDR1 KGHSH, CDR2 LQKENI. Trimming took 3 bases from V and 0 from J, leaving 8 bases between them. The CDR3 DNA reads TGTGCCAGCTCACCGGACTTGGCGAACACCGGGGAGCTGTTTTTT. Its translation: CASSPDLANTGELFF.

This CDR3 is CSVLSGGSSYEQYF. CDR3 coding DNA: TGCAGCGTTTTGAGCGGCGGGAGCTCCTACGAGCAGTACTTC. V usage is TRBV29-1 and J usage is TRBJ2-7, with 7 bases matching TRBD2. This CDR3 contains 14 residues. Trimming removed 5 bases from V and 0 bases from J; junction bases left unmatched: 7. Per the germline V gene, CDR1 is SQVTM and CDR2 is ANQGSEA.

The chain is built from TRBV6-5 and TRBJ1-5, with 9 bases that match TRBD1. V was pared by 7 bases and J by 6 bases, with 7 bases of the junction left unmatched. Germline V CDR1 and CDR2: MNHEY, SVGAGI. The CDR3 runs 14 residues. Here the CDR3 reads CASTPRQGVQPQHF. The DNA of the CDR3 is TGTGCCAGCACTCCCAGACAGGGGGTTCAGCCCCAGCATTTT.

The chain carries TRBV24-1 and TRBJ2-1; TRBD2 is a possible D gene (7 bases). The length of the CDR3 is 17 residues. CDR1 is KGHDR, CDR2 SFDVKD, per germline. V lost 0 bases and J 1 base, leaving 12 bases between the germline ends. CDR3 region: CATSDLGGGSSYNEQFF. As DNA, the CDR3 is TGTGCCACCAGTGATTTGGGGGGGGGCAGTTCCTACAATGAGCAGTTCTTC.

This clone occurred once. V gene TRBV3-1 (or the pseudogene TRBV3-2) combines with J gene TRBJ2-4, with D possibly TRBD1 on 6 matching bases. V lost 3 bases and J lost 3, with 12 bases in between. The CDR3 length is 15 residues. Germline CDR1 is LGHDT and CDR2 is YNNKEL (reference sequence). Here the CDR3 DNA reads TGTGCCAGCAGCCATGGGGGCTTTGGCAAAAACATTCAGTACTTC. Its translation is CASSHGGFGKNIQYF.

Concerning this clone itself: The same CDR3 also results from other DNA sequences found in this sample. The chain recombines TRBV27 with TRBJ1-6, with D tentatively TRBD1 (6 bases). The V and J ends lost 3 bases and 7 bases respectively, with 10 bases between them. CDR1 is MNHEY, CDR2 SMNVEV, per germline (reference sequence). This CDR3 spans 14 amino acids. The CDR3 sequence: CASSLEGGNSPLHF. For the CDR3, the DNA is TGTGCCAGCAGTTTGGAAGGGGGAAATTCACCCCTCCACTTT.

The chain combines TRBV18 with TRBJ2-3, with D possibly being TRBD2 (5 bases). The length of the CDR3 is 15 residues. Looked up from germline, CDR1 is KGHSH and CDR2 is LQKENI. V gave up 0 bases and J gave up 6 bases, with 13 bases separating them. The CDR3 loop reads CASSPPGRELDTQYF. The CDR3 region has the DNA TGTGCCAGCTCACCACCAGGACGGGAACTGGATACGCAGTATTTT.

The chain recombines TRBV20-1 with TRBJ1-2; D unresolved. The CDR3 contains 11 residues. V lost 3 bases and J lost 6, with 8 bases in between. The germline gives CDR1 DFQATT, CDR2 SNEGSKA (reference sequence). The CDR3 is CSASKGDGYTF. CDR3 bases: TGCAGTGCTAGTAAGGGAGATGGCTACACCTTC.

This clone was observed once. The chain links TRBV9 to TRBJ1-2; 10 nucleotides agree with TRBD1. The CDR3 is 14 amino acids. The V gene's germline CDR1 is SGDLS and CDR2 YYNGEE. The ends lost 0 bases at V and 8 bases at J; junction bases unmatched: 4. CDR3 residues: CASSVGDRGDGYTF. CDR3 nucleotide sequence: TGTGCCAGCAGCGTAGGGGACAGGGGTGACGGCTACACCTTC.

DNA of the CDR3: TGTGCCAGCACGGAGGCGGCGCAAAACACTGAAGCTTTCTTT. Residues: CASTEAAQNTEAFF. The chain is built from TRBV2 and TRBJ1-1; no clear D. The CDR3 runs 14 residues. The germline gives CDR1 SNHLY, CDR2 FYNNEI. Trimming left V 7 bases short and J 2 bases short, with 14 bases between.

The CDR3 DNA is TGTGCCAGCTCAAAGTTGGGCGGGAGGGACGAGCAGTACTTC. Its translation: CASSKLGGRDEQYF. The V call is TRBV18, the J call TRBJ2-7, with 9 bases aligning to TRBD2. Germline V lookup: CDR1 KGHSH, CDR2 LQKENI. Losses at the gene ends were 5 bases for V and 5 bases for J; bases not matched to a gene: 7. There are 14 residues in the CDR3. Full variable domain (remainder filled in from reference TRBV18 and TRBJ2-7): NAGVMQNPRHLVRRRGQEARLRCSPMKGHSHVYWYRQLPEEGLKFMVYLQKENIIDESGMPKERFSAEFPKEGPSILRIQQVVRGDSAAYFCASSKLGGRDEQYFGPGTRLTVT.

This clone was counted only a few times. The chain employs TRBV7-8 and TRBJ2-2, with TRBD2 identical over 10 bases. In germline, CDR1 is SGHVS, CDR2 FQNEAQ. The trim removed 10 bases at V and 3 bases at J, leaving 8 bases unmatched. This CDR3 spans 15 amino acids. CDR3 sequence (DNA): TGTGCCACCCGGGGGAGCGGGAGGGACACCGGGGAGCTGTTTTTT. Amino acids: CATRGSGRDTGELFF. Supplemented by reference TRBV7-8 and TRBJ2-2, the full variable domain reads GAGVSQSPRYKVAKRGQDVALRCDPISGHVSLFWYQQALGQGPEFLTYFQNEAQLDKSGLPSDRFFAERPEGSVSTLKIQRTQQEDSAVYLCATRGSGRDTGELFFGEGSRLTVL.

A few counts support this clone. The chain recombines TRBV5-8 with TRBJ2-5; possible D gene TRBD1, 5 bases. Per germline, CDR1 SGHTS and CDR2 YDEGEE. The CDR3 has 15 amino acids. Deletions cut 6 bases from V and 4 bases from J, with 19 bases between. CDR3 in amino acids: CASNFFGTGRETQYF. CDR3 DNA sequence: TGTGCCAGCAACTTTTTTGGAACAGGAAGAGAGACCCAGTACTTC.

This rearrangement joins TRBV15 to TRBJ2-7, with TRBD1 matching over 8 bases. The CDR3 covers 15 residues. The V segment lost 6 bases and the J segment 1 base; nucleotides outside the gene matches: 8. Germline lookup yields CDR1 LNHNV and CDR2 YYDKDF (reference sequence). CDR3 sequence (DNA): TGTGCCACCAGAAGGGGACAGGATCAATCCTACGAGCAGTACTTC. Protein: CATRRGQDQSYEQYF.

This chain links TRBV18 with TRBJ1-4; 7 nucleotides agree with TRBD1. Germline assignment: CDR1 KGHSH and CDR2 LQKENI. The CDR3 sequence is 16 residues long. V shed 6 bases, J shed 5 bases, and the junction held 12 bases outside the gene matches. The CDR3 DNA reads TGTGCCAGCTCTGACAGGGCCGGGCCCCTGAATGAAAAACTGTTTTTT. Translated: CASSDRAGPLNEKLFF.

V and J are TRBV30 and TRBJ1-5, with D perhaps TRBD1 (6 bases). Germline loops: CDR1 GTSNPN, CDR2 SVGIG (reference sequence). V gave up 0 bases and J gave up 2 bases, with 14 bases separating them. CDR3 length equals 16 residues. CDR3 bases: TGTGCCTGGAGTGTGGCAGGGGCGTTCGGCAATCAGCCCCAGCATTTT. Its protein product is CAWSVAGAFGNQPQHF.

This clone appeared once. The rearrangement links TRBV6-5 to TRBJ1-2; possible D gene TRBD1, 5 bases. CDR3 length equals 15 residues. Germline V lookup: CDR1 MNHEY, CDR2 SVGAGI. V was clipped by 1 base and J by 8 bases, with 17 bases between them. The CDR3 loop reads CASSYLEGRAVGYTF. CDR3 DNA sequence: TGTGCCAGCAGTTACTTGGAGGGGCGCGCAGTCGGCTACACCTTC.

This clone has only one observation. The chain employs TRBV30 and TRBJ2-2; possibly TRBD2 for D (7 bases). The V gene lost 5 bases and the J gene lost 3 bases, with 13 bases spanning the gap. CDR1 is GTSNPN and CDR2 is SVGIG in the germline V gene (reference sequence). The CDR3 runs to 14 residues. The CDR3 reads CAWGRGADTGELFF. The DNA of the CDR3 is TGTGCCTGGGGACGGGGGGCGGACACCGGGGAGCTGTTTTTT.

V gene TRBV5-1 combines with J gene TRBJ2-1; 10 nucleotides align to TRBD2. V lost 1 base, J lost 4 bases, and 5 bases stayed unmatched. Looked up from germline, CDR1 is SGHRS and CDR2 is YFSETQ. CDR3 length: 16 amino acids. The chain's CDR3 is CASSLYTSGMYNEQFF. The CDR3 DNA is TGCGCCAGCAGCTTGTATACTAGCGGGATGTACAATGAGCAGTTCTTC.

For the CDR3, the DNA is TGTGCCAGCGGGATCAGGACAGGTTCTAACACCATATATTTT. The encoded protein is CASGIRTGSNTIYF. V usage is TRBV5-6 and J usage is TRBJ1-3; 7 nucleotides line up with TRBD1. Germline V gives CDR1 SGHDT, CDR2 YYEEEE. CDR3 length: 14 residues. The trim removed 7 bases at V and 7 bases at J, leaving 11 bases unmatched.

The chain joins TRBV5-6 to TRBJ1-2; 7 nucleotides line up with TRBD1. Germline assignment: CDR1 SGHDT and CDR2 YYEEEE. The CDR3 is made up of 13 amino acids. V lost 2 bases to trimming and J lost 4 bases; unmatched junction nucleotides: 2. The CDR3 DNA reads as TGTGCCAGCAGCTTAGGGACAGCCTATGGCTACACCTTC. Protein sequence: CASSLGTAYGYTF.

The J gene is TRBJ2-3, the V gene TRBV10-2; maybe TRBD2 (6 bases). V lost 7 bases and J 4 bases, leaving 18 bases between the germline ends. CDR3 length: 15 amino acids. CDR1 is WSHSY, CDR2 SAAADI, per germline. Written as DNA, the CDR3 is TGCGCCAGCACCAGTAGCGGAATCGTTGCAGATACGCAGTATTTT. Protein product: CASTSSGIVADTQYF.

This chain connects TRBV11-2 to TRBJ2-2, with D possibly TRBD2 on 5 matching bases. Germline V CDR1 and CDR2: SGHAT, FQNNGV. CDR3 length equals 13 residues. V lost 5 bases to trimming and J lost 7 bases, with 11 bases between them. In DNA form, the CDR3 reads TGTGCCAGCAGCCGATCCCGGGGCGGGGAGCTGTTTTTT. It specifies CASSRSRGGELFF.

This clone was counted a single time. The CDR3 reads CASSPTSGNYGNIQYF. The CDR3 DNA sequence: TGTGCCAGCAGTCCAACTAGCGGGAACTATGGAAACATTCAGTACTTC. The genes are TRBV2 and TRBJ2-4; the match to TRBD2 covers 10 bases. Trimming took 5 bases from V and 6 from J; bases not matched to a gene: 10. The CDR3 extends over 16 amino acids. Per the germline V gene, CDR1 is SNHLY and CDR2 is FYNNEI.

Concerning this clone: Other DNA sequences in this sample translate to the same CDR3. The chain carries TRBV30 and TRBJ2-7; possibly TRBD1 for D (5 bases). Trimming pared 0 bases from V and 3 bases from J, leaving 6 bases between. Germline V gives CDR1 GTSNPN, CDR2 SVGIG (reference sequence). The CDR3 is 12 amino acids. The CDR3: CAWSVTGYEQYF. The CDR3 DNA reads TGTGCCTGGAGTGTAACAGGCTACGAGCAGTACTTC.

The V gene is TRBV11-2, the J gene TRBJ1-2; tentative D call: TRBD1 (5 bases). V lost 2 bases, J lost 7 bases, and 17 bases lay in between. Germline assignment: CDR1 SGHAT and CDR2 FQNNGV. CDR3 length: 15 residues. The CDR3 region has the DNA TGTGCCAGCAGCTTAAACGGACAACCGCGCGGTGGCTACACCTTC. Translating it yields CASSLNGQPRGGYTF.

V usage is TRBV5-1 and J usage is TRBJ2-1; D is undetermined. Between the trimmed V and J ends, which lost 0 bases and 3 bases, there was a span of 4 bases. Germline CDR1 reads SGHRS; CDR2 reads YFSETQ. The length of the CDR3 is 13 residues. The CDR3 DNA follows: TGCGCCAGCAGCTTGGCCCTCTACAATGAGCAGTTCTTC. Encoded protein: CASSLALYNEQFF.

This chain uses TRBV4-1 with TRBJ2-7; unclear D gene. Looked up from germline, CDR1 is MGHRA and CDR2 is YSYEKL. V was shortened by 0 bases and J by 4 bases, with 7 bases between the two germline ends. The CDR3 length is 13 residues. In DNA, the CDR3 is TGCGCCAGCAGCCAAGAACCCTATTACGAGCAGTACTTC. As protein: CASSQEPYYEQYF.

V and J are TRBV28 and TRBJ1-1; 11 bases map to TRBD1. This CDR3 region has 15 residues. With V trimmed by 3 bases and J by 5 bases, 5 bases remained unmatched. Germline V CDR1 and CDR2: MDHEN, SYDVKM. In DNA, the CDR3 is TGTGCCAGCAGTTTTAGGGGACAGGGGGGGACTGAAGCTTTCTTT. Residues: CASSFRGQGGTEAFF.

The chain joins TRBV28 to TRBJ2-1, with 7 bases that match TRBD2. The CDR3 covers 16 residues. Germline CDR1 reads MDHEN; CDR2 reads SYDVKM. V shed 7 bases and J 0 bases; nucleotides not matched to a gene: 9. In DNA form, the CDR3 reads TGTGCCAGCACCGTCAGTTGGGGGGGCTCCTACAATGAGCAGTTCTTC. It translates to CASTVSWGGSYNEQFF.